The 17 T cell receptor beta chains below come from one sample, sequenced in a study of T cell changes during pregnancy in multiple sclerosis. The table came from immunoSEQ multiplex PCR; TCRdb's copy has only in-frame clones and leaves some out. Of about 13,000 clones in the sample, about 90% are singletons; the top ten hold roughly an eighth. The sample consisted of CD8+ T cells from peripheral blood mononuclear cells, taken after pregnancy. The origin of the receptors is a female donor in good health, enrolled as a control in a pregnancy study.

The V and J genes are TRBV29-1 and TRBJ2-1; 7 positions agree with TRBD1. This CDR3 contains 16 residues. With V trimmed by 7 bases and J by 2 bases, 14 bases remained unmatched. Germline CDR1 SQVTM, CDR2 ANQGSEA. The CDR3 coding sequence is TGCAGCGGTAACTCTAAGACAGGGCCTCCCTACAATGAGCAGTTCTTC. Amino acids: CSGNSKTGPPYNEQFF.

The chain uses TRBV11-3 and TRBJ2-1; TRBD2 matches at 9 bases. CDR3 size: 16 residues. Trimming at V came to 0 bases and at J to 6 bases, leaving 6 bases not matched to a gene. Per the germline V gene, CDR1 is SGHNT and CDR2 is YENEEA. This chain's CDR3 is CASSLEPAGGPNEQFF. CDR3 nucleotides: TGTGCCAGCAGCTTAGAACCAGCGGGGGGACCCAATGAGCAGTTCTTC.

This sequence joins TRBV5-1 and TRBJ2-7; D is possibly TRBD1 (6 bases). Germline assignment: CDR1 SGHRS and CDR2 YFSETQ. V was clipped by 4 bases and J by 3 bases, with 11 bases between them. The CDR3 length is 13 residues. This chain's CDR3 is CASSLGQNYEQYF. The DNA of the CDR3 is TGCGCCAGCAGCCTCGGACAGAACTACGAGCAGTACTTC. Using reference TRBV5-1 and TRBJ2-7 for the parts outside the CDR3, the full variable domain is KAGVTQTPRYLIKTRGQQVTLSCSPISGHRSVSWYQQTPGQGLQFLFEYFSETQRNKGNFPGRFSGRQFSNSRSEMNVSTLELGDSALYLCASSLGQNYEQYFGPGTRLTVT.

The genes are TRBV7-2 and TRBJ2-7, with a possible D match to TRBD1 (6 bases). The CDR3 length is 14 residues. Between the trimmed V and J ends, which lost 4 bases and 5 bases, there was a span of 15 bases. Germline V lookup: CDR1 SGHTA, CDR2 FQGNSA. The CDR3 region has the DNA TGTGCCAGCAGCTCGGGCAGGGACATCGACGAGCAGTACTTC. Residues: CASSSGRDIDEQYF.

By frequency in the sample, this clone is medium-sized. The J gene is TRBJ2-3, the V gene TRBV28, with D possibly matching TRBD1 (6 bases). This CDR3 contains 17 residues. The V gene's germline CDR1 is MDHEN and CDR2 SYDVKM. Trimming removed 3 bases from V and 3 bases from J, with 19 bases in between. The CDR3 loop reads CASSFIRSDSLTDTQYF. The CDR3, as DNA: TGTGCCAGCAGTTTTATCCGGTCGGACAGCTTAACAGATACGCAGTATTTT.

The CDR3, as DNA: TGTGCCAGCAGAACCAGGGGGGAGATGAACACCGGGGAGCTGTTTTTT. It specifies CASRTRGEMNTGELFF. The V call is TRBV7-6, the J call TRBJ2-2; possibly TRBD1 for D (7 bases). The CDR3 has 16 amino acids. Per the germline V gene, CDR1 is SGHVS and CDR2 is FNYEAQ. V was trimmed by 6 bases and J by 1 base, leaving 15 bases between them.

The chain links TRBV28 to TRBJ1-6, with TRBD1 matching 7 bases. The CDR3 spans 12 residues. V was pared by 11 bases and J by 13 bases, with 11 bases of the junction left unmatched. Germline loops: CDR1 MDHEN, CDR2 SYDVKM. CDR3 sequence reads: CAGRTGDNPLHF. The CDR3 DNA reads as TGTGCCGGACGTACAGGGGATAATCCCCTCCACTTT.

The table lists this clone with a few counts. This chain links TRBV2 with TRBJ2-7; weak D call: TRBD1 (6 bases). V lost 8 bases and J lost 2, with 16 bases in between. The CDR3 totals 14 residues. Germline V lookup: CDR1 SNHLY, CDR2 FYNNEI. The CDR3 spells CASDEGDITYEQYF. CDR3 nucleotide sequence: TGTGCCAGCGATGAGGGGGATATAACCTACGAGCAGTACTTC.

J is TRBJ2-5 and V is TRBV7-2, with TRBD2 matching 9 bases. V dropped 5 bases and J dropped 2; count of bases not matched to a gene: 9. CDR1 and CDR2 from the germline V gene are SGHTA and FQGNSA. The CDR3 loop spans 16 amino acids. The CDR3 loop reads CASSPSSGTLQETQYF. CDR3 DNA sequence: TGTGCCAGCAGCCCCTCTAGCGGGACTCTACAAGAGACCCAGTACTTC.

CDR3 DNA: TGTGCCAGCAGCTTAGATCTCGGACTAGCGGGATACAATGAGCAGTTCTTC. Protein product: CASSLDLGLAGYNEQFF. This chain connects TRBV11-2 to TRBJ2-1, with 12 bases fitting TRBD2. V was pared by 0 bases and J by 4 bases, with 4 bases of the junction left unmatched. The CDR3 contains 17 residues. Per germline, CDR1 SGHAT and CDR2 FQNNGV.

The chain joins TRBV11-1 to TRBJ2-3; TRBD2 matches at 8 bases. V gave up 3 bases and J gave up 4 bases; unmatched junction bases: 6. CDR1 and CDR2 (germline): SGHAT, FQDESV (reference sequence). This CDR3 contains 15 residues. CDR3 DNA: TGTGCCAGCAGCTTTCAGCGGGAGTTGGCAGATACGCAGTATTTT. This translates into CASSFQRELADTQYF.

The chain links TRBV29-1 to TRBJ2-3; TRBD2 might be the D (6 bases). This CDR3 has 10 residues. Germline V lookup: CDR1 SQVTM, CDR2 ANQGSEA. V was trimmed by 6 bases and J by 14 bases, leaving 15 bases between them. This CDR3 reads CSVAKEGRYF. The CDR3 nucleotides are TGCAGCGTCGCTAAGGAGGGCAGGTATTTT.

This clone came up once. The V call is TRBV6-5, the J call TRBJ2-2; a weak D match, TRBD1 (6 bases). Between the trimmed V and J ends, which lost 6 bases and 0 bases, there was a span of 8 bases. The germline V gene has CDR1 MNHEY and CDR2 SVGAGI. The CDR3 loop spans 14 amino acids. The chain's CDR3 is CASRGTPNTGELFF. The CDR3 DNA reads TGTGCCAGCAGAGGGACACCGAACACCGGGGAGCTGTTTTTT.

This clone ranks as medium-sized. CDR3: CASSQTDNEQFF. The CDR3 DNA reads as TGTGCCAGCAGCCAAACGGACAATGAGCAGTTCTTC. The rearrangement joins TRBV4-2 to TRBJ2-1; D call uncertain. Germline V gene lookup returns CDR1 LGHNA and CDR2 YNFKEQ. The CDR3 extends over 12 amino acids. The V end was cut by 2 bases, the J end by 5 bases, with 4 bases between.

The chain employs TRBV15 and TRBJ2-1; 7 bases are a match to TRBD1. CDR3 length: 14 residues. Trimming cost V 2 bases and J 9 bases; bases outside gene matches: 7. The germline gives CDR1 LNHNV, CDR2 YYDKDF (reference sequence). The CDR3 sequence is CATSRRGTVAEQFF. DNA for the CDR3: TGTGCCACCAGCAGACGAGGGACAGTCGCTGAGCAGTTCTTC.

The chain joins TRBV7-6 to TRBJ1-4; D is unclear. Germline assignment: CDR1 SGHVS and CDR2 FNYEAQ. CDR3 length: 17 residues. V lost 2 bases and J lost 1, with 14 bases in between. The CDR3 DNA is TGTGCCAGCAGCTTACTCGATAGGACTTTAACTAATGAAAAACTGTTTTTT. Amino acids: CASSLLDRTLTNEKLFF.

This chain joins TRBV11-3 and TRBJ1-1, with 8 nucleotides matching TRBD1. The V and J ends lost 5 bases and 0 bases, in that order; junction bases with no gene match: 5. Per germline, CDR1 SGHNT and CDR2 YENEEA. The CDR3 spans 15 residues. The CDR3 reads CASSLRQGMNTEAFF. CDR3 sequence (DNA): TGTGCCAGCAGCCTACGACAGGGGATGAACACTGAAGCTTTCTTT.